The 30 T cell receptor beta chains in this list originate from one sample, sequenced in a study of OX40 agonist ivuxolimab in advanced cancers. The protocol was immunoSEQ multiplex PCR, while the TCRdb copy is restricted to in-frame clones and leaves out a portion. The sample shows tens of thousands of clones, just over 85% of them seen only once. Sequencing was performed on CD4+ or CD8+ T cells sorted from blood, taken in a trial of the OX40 agonist ivuxolimab. These TCRs come from an adult with an advanced solid tumor such as melanoma, head and neck, liver or kidney cancer.

V gene TRBV7-3 combines with J gene TRBJ1-1; 7 nucleotides match TRBD1. Per the germline V gene, CDR1 is SGHTA and CDR2 is FQGTGA. This CDR3 spans 14 amino acids. The J segment lost 3 bases and the V segment lost 3 bases, leaving 4 bases of the junction unmatched. CDR3 sequence: CASSFDRADTEAFF. The DNA of the CDR3 is TGTGCCAGCAGCTTTGACAGGGCGGACACTGAAGCTTTCTTT.

This clone appeared a single time. J is TRBJ2-7 and V is TRBV10-3; TRBD2 might be the D (6 bases). This CDR3 is 17 amino acids long. CDR1 ENHRY and CDR2 SYGVKD come from the germline V gene. With 0 bases removed from V and 0 bases from J, the gap between germline ends came to 15 bases. This chain's CDR3 is CAISESLAGTNSYEQYF. The CDR3 DNA follows: TGTGCCATCAGTGAGTCGTTGGCGGGAACAAACTCCTACGAGCAGTACTTC.

The chain employs TRBV30 and TRBJ2-1, with D perhaps TRBD1 (5 bases). With 4 bases removed from V and 6 bases from J, the gap between germline ends came to 19 bases. The V gene's germline CDR1 is GTSNPN and CDR2 SVGIG (reference sequence). The CDR3 runs 15 residues. The CDR3 nucleotides read TGTGCCTGGATACTCCCTGGGGCGTTGGGCAATGAGCAGTTCTTC. Its protein is CAWILPGALGNEQFF.

The gene calls are TRBV5-8 and TRBJ2-7, with TRBD1 identical over 7 bases. Germline V CDR1 and CDR2: SGHTS, YDEGEE. V dropped 2 bases and J dropped 2; count of bases not matched to a gene: 4. CDR3 length equals 14 residues. The CDR3 here is CASSLGQGAYEQYF. The DNA for the CDR3 is TGTGCCAGCAGCTTAGGTCAGGGGGCCTACGAGCAGTACTTC. The whole variable domain, filled in from reference TRBV5-8 and TRBJ2-7, reads EAGVTQSPTHLIKTRGQQATLRCSPISGHTSVYWYQQALGLGLQFLLWYDEGEERNRGNFPPRFSGRQFPNYSSELNVNALELEDSALYLCASSLGQGAYEQYFGPGTRLTVT.

The chain links TRBV18 to TRBJ2-7; D ambiguous. Germline-derived CDR1 and CDR2 are KGHSH and LQKENI. V was clipped by 1 base and J by 0 bases, with 4 bases between them. The CDR3 sequence is 13 residues long. For the CDR3, the DNA is TGTGCCAGCTCACCACTCAGCTCCTACGAGCAGTACTTC. Translating it yields CASSPLSSYEQYF. The full variable domain, its missing parts supplied by reference TRBV18 and TRBJ2-7, is NAGVMQNPRHLVRRRGQEARLRCSPMKGHSHVYWYRQLPEEGLKFMVYLQKENIIDESGMPKERFSAEFPKEGPSILRIQQVVRGDSAAYFCASSPLSSYEQYFGPGTRLTVT.

The rearrangement uses TRBV27 and TRBJ1-5, with a tentative D call TRBD1 (5 bases). The CDR3 has 16 amino acids. Germline V gives CDR1 MNHEY, CDR2 SMNVEV (reference sequence). The V end lost 1 base, the J end lost 5 bases, and 15 bases lay between the germline ends. In nucleotides, the CDR3 is TGTGCCAGCAGTTTATACGGCAGGGTCGAGCATCAGCCCCAGCATTTT. Its protein product is CASSLYGRVEHQPQHF.

The chain employs TRBV11-3 and TRBJ2-5; TRBD2 aligns across 10 bases. The CDR3 is 17 amino acids. Germline V gives CDR1 SGHNT, CDR2 YENEEA. Trimming cost V 5 bases and J 3 bases; bases outside gene matches: 12. In nucleotides, the CDR3 is TGTGCCAGCAGCCCGTGGGCTAGCGGGAGTAGTAAAGAGACCCAGTACTTC. Its translation: CASSPWASGSSKETQYF.

The chain carries TRBV5-8 and TRBJ1-1; D is possibly TRBD1 (6 bases). The V end lost 4 bases, the J end lost 2 bases, and 18 bases lay between the germline ends. The CDR3 runs 16 residues. Per the germline V gene, CDR1 is SGHTS and CDR2 is YDEGEE. CDR3 in DNA: TGTGCCAGCAGCATACAGGGTGTGGGGCCTAACACTGAAGCTTTCTTT. Translated, it gives CASSIQGVGPNTEAFF.

CDR3 sequence reads: CASSSLAEPLNEQFF. The DNA for the CDR3 is TGTGCCAGCAGCTCGCTAGCGGAGCCCCTCAATGAGCAGTTCTTC. This sequence joins TRBV11-3 and TRBJ2-1; 7 bases line up with TRBD2. There are 15 residues in the CDR3. V shed 4 bases, J shed 6 bases, and the junction held 9 bases outside the gene matches. Germline assignment: CDR1 SGHNT and CDR2 YENEEA.

This clone was observed a single time. V is TRBV28 and J is TRBJ1-2; 7 bases are shared with TRBD1. In germline, CDR1 is MDHEN, CDR2 SYDVKM. The J segment lost 4 bases and the V segment lost 5 bases, leaving 10 bases of the junction unmatched. This CDR3 spans 15 amino acids. The CDR3 spells CASSPAGQRFYGYTF. CDR3 bases: TGTGCCAGCAGTCCCGCGGGACAGAGATTCTATGGCTACACCTTC.

The chain employs TRBV27 and TRBJ2-1, with TRBD2 as a possible D gene (5 bases). Germline assignment: CDR1 MNHEY and CDR2 SMNVEV (reference sequence). Trimming pared 7 bases from V and 0 bases from J, leaving 10 bases between. CDR3 length: 14 residues. Here the CDR3 DNA reads TGTGCCAGCACGGACTCGAGCTCCTACAATGAGCAGTTCTTC. Translated, it gives CASTDSSSYNEQFF.

This rearrangement joins TRBV2 to TRBJ1-4; 8 bases align to TRBD1. Germline V CDR1 and CDR2: SNHLY, FYNNEI. The CDR3 covers 13 residues. Here the CDR3 DNA reads TGTGGGGGACAGGCGAGGGCTAATGAAAAACTGTTTTTT. Translating gives CGGQARANEKLFF.

The chain recombines TRBV6-5 with TRBJ2-1; 13 nucleotides agree with TRBD2. V shed 9 bases and J 9 bases; nucleotides not matched to a gene: 5. Germline lookup yields CDR1 MNHEY and CDR2 SVGAGI. The length of the CDR3 is 13 residues. Written as DNA, the CDR3 is TGTGCCAGTAGGACTAGCGGGAGTAGTGAGCAGTTCTTC. As protein: CASRTSGSSEQFF.

This clone was seen a few times. The rearrangement uses TRBV4-1 and TRBJ2-1; D gene ambiguous. The CDR3 runs to 14 residues. In germline, CDR1 is MGHRA, CDR2 YSYEKL. V dropped 2 bases and J dropped 6 bases, with 11 bases sitting between them. The CDR3 loop is CASSQPTQGNEQFF. In DNA form, the CDR3 reads TGCGCCAGCAGCCAACCGACCCAAGGCAATGAGCAGTTCTTC.

The CDR3 here is CASSPTGQDLGGYTF. As DNA, the CDR3 is TGTGCCAGCTCACCAACCGGTCAGGACCTGGGGGGCTACACCTTC. The chain is built from TRBV18 and TRBJ1-2; D remains unclear. The CDR3 is 15 residues long. The germline V gene has CDR1 KGHSH and CDR2 LQKENI. V shed 2 bases and J shed 8 bases, with 18 bases lying between them.

The chain carries TRBV5-8 and TRBJ1-1; no firm D call. Germline V gene sequence: CDR1 SGHTS, CDR2 YDEGEE. V was shortened by 0 bases and J by 0 bases, with 9 bases between the two germline ends. The CDR3 length is 15 residues. The CDR3 DNA follows: TGTGCCAGCAGCTTGGCGGGGTGGGTGAACACTGAAGCTTTCTTT. Residues: CASSLAGWVNTEAFF. Complete variable domain (other parts from reference TRBV5-8 and TRBJ1-1): EAGVTQSPTHLIKTRGQQATLRCSPISGHTSVYWYQQALGLGLQFLLWYDEGEERNRGNFPPRFSGRQFPNYSSELNVNALELEDSALYLCASSLAGWVNTEAFFGQGTRLTVV.

This chain joins TRBV18 and TRBJ1-4; TRBD1 matches at 7 bases. CDR3 length: 14 amino acids. Unmatched junction bases numbered 0, after V lost 3 bases and J lost 2 bases. Germline V gene data show CDR1 as KGHSH and CDR2 as LQKENI. This CDR3 is CASSPTGTNEKLFF. As DNA, the CDR3 is TGTGCCAGCTCACCGACAGGGACTAATGAAAAACTGTTTTTT. Full variable domain (outside the CDR3, taken from reference TRBV18 and TRBJ1-4): NAGVMQNPRHLVRRRGQEARLRCSPMKGHSHVYWYRQLPEEGLKFMVYLQKENIIDESGMPKERFSAEFPKEGPSILRIQQVVRGDSAAYFCASSPTGTNEKLFFGSGTQLSVL.

V usage is TRBV12-5 and J usage is TRBJ2-1; no reliable D call. Germline V gene sequence: CDR1 LGHNT, CDR2 FRNRAP. The CDR3 covers 11 residues. V lost 6 bases and J lost 6, with 6 bases in between. CDR3 in DNA: TGTGCTAGTGGCGACCCCAATGAGCAGTTCTTC. This sequence encodes CASGDPNEQFF. The whole variable domain, filled in from reference TRBV12-5 and TRBJ2-1, reads DARVTQTPRHKVTEMGQEVTMRCQPILGHNTVFWYRQTMMQGLELLAYFRNRAPLDDSGMPKDRFSAEMPDATLATLKIQPSEPRDSAVYFCASGDPNEQFFGPGTRLTVL.

The CDR3 sequence: CASSPRQALSTDTQYF. DNA for the CDR3: TGTGCCAGCAGCCCAAGACAGGCTCTTAGCACAGATACGCAGTATTTT. The chain recombines TRBV7-6 with TRBJ2-3, with D possibly TRBD1 on 6 matching bases. CDR3 length: 16 amino acids. Germline V gene sequence: CDR1 SGHVS, CDR2 FNYEAQ. V dropped 5 bases and J dropped 0 bases, with 15 bases sitting between them.

This clone was counted once. The chain is built from TRBV11-3 and TRBJ2-2; D is uncertain. The CDR3 contains 14 residues. Germline CDR1 SGHNT, CDR2 YENEEA. With 7 bases removed from V and 0 bases from J, the gap between germline ends came to 9 bases. CDR3 DNA: TGTGCCAGCAAGAAGGATACGAACACCGGGGAGCTGTTTTTT. Protein product: CASKKDTNTGELFF.

The J gene is TRBJ2-2, the V gene TRBV2; the D is unclear. Looked up from germline, CDR1 is SNHLY and CDR2 is FYNNEI. This CDR3 region has 15 residues. Trimming removed 3 bases at V and 1 base at J, with 9 bases between. CDR3 protein: CASSDGRGNTGELFF. In DNA, the CDR3 is TGTGCCAGCAGTGATGGAAGAGGGAACACCGGGGAGCTGTTTTTT.

V and J are TRBV2 and TRBJ1-1, with D hard to call. Germline V gives CDR1 SNHLY, CDR2 FYNNEI. V lost 1 base to trimming and J lost 1 base, with 10 bases between them. The CDR3 contains 15 residues. Here the CDR3 reads CASSEGRLTNTEAFF. The DNA for the CDR3 is TGTGCCAGCAGTGAAGGCAGACTGACGAACACTGAAGCTTTCTTT.

The genes are TRBV7-9 and TRBJ2-7; TRBD1 might be the D (6 bases). In germline, CDR1 is SEHNR, CDR2 FQNEAQ (reference sequence). The length of the CDR3 is 15 residues. V dropped 0 bases and J dropped 0 bases, with 9 bases sitting between them. CDR3 in amino acids: CASSLAGASSYEQYF. The CDR3 DNA is TGTGCCAGCAGCTTAGCGGGGGCGAGCTCCTACGAGCAGTACTTC.

The rearrangement links TRBV6-6 to TRBJ1-1; D is unresolved. CDR1 and CDR2 (germline): MNHNY, SVGAGI (reference sequence). V was cut by 4 bases and J by 4 bases, with 7 bases left in between. The CDR3 has 12 residues. As DNA, the CDR3 is TGTGCCAGCAGTTCCCTGGTCACTGAAGCTTTCTTT. It specifies CASSSLVTEAFF.

This clone appeared once. The rearrangement uses TRBV16 and TRBJ2-7; D not certain. The CDR3 has 14 residues. V was cut by 4 bases and J by 5 bases, with 15 bases left in between. The V gene's germline CDR1 is KGHSY and CDR2 FQNENV. This chain's CDR3 is CASSPGSGSHEQYF. DNA for the CDR3: TGTGCCAGCAGCCCCGGGTCTGGGTCTCACGAGCAGTACTTC. The full variable domain, its missing parts supplied by reference TRBV16 and TRBJ2-7, is GEEVAQTPKHLVRGEGQKAKLYCAPIKGHSYVFWYQQVLKNEFKFLISFQNENVFDETGMPKERFSAKCLPNSPCSLEIQATKLEDSAVYFCASSPGSGSHEQYFGPGTRLTVT.

This sequence joins TRBV19 and TRBJ2-7; TRBD1 might be the D (6 bases). Trimming removed 5 bases from V and 3 bases from J, with 14 bases in between. The CDR3 runs 14 residues. Germline V gene data show CDR1 as LNHDA and CDR2 as SQIVND (reference sequence). The CDR3 is CASSREPRGYEQYF. CDR3 sequence (DNA): TGTGCCAGTAGTCGCGAGCCCAGGGGCTACGAGCAGTACTTC.

V is TRBV9 and J is TRBJ2-5; 7 positions agree with TRBD2. The CDR3 has 14 residues. CDR1 is SGDLS and CDR2 is YYNGEE in the germline V gene. V was pared by 1 base and J by 5 bases, with 5 bases of the junction left unmatched. CDR3 sequence: CASSVTGRGETQYF. CDR3 sequence (DNA): TGTGCCAGCAGCGTAACGGGGAGGGGTGAGACCCAGTACTTC.

The chain links TRBV5-6 to TRBJ2-5; unclear D gene. This CDR3 has 13 amino acids. Per the germline V gene, CDR1 is SGHDT and CDR2 is YYEEEE. Trimming left V 1 base short and J 0 bases short, with 4 bases between. CDR3 in amino acids: CASSLRYQETQYF. The CDR3 bases are TGTGCCAGCAGCTTGAGGTACCAAGAGACCCAGTACTTC.

The CDR3 DNA follows: TGCGCCAGCAGCTTGCAGCGGGGGGGCACAGATACGCAGTATTTT. Translation gives CASSLQRGGTDTQYF. V is TRBV5-1 and J is TRBJ2-3; 9 nucleotides align to TRBD2. Trimming removed 1 base from V and 1 base from J; junction bases left unmatched: 1. CDR1 is SGHRS, CDR2 YFSETQ, per germline. This CDR3 region has 15 residues.

The chain carries TRBV6-5 and TRBJ2-1; D possibly corresponds to TRBD1 (5 bases). The CDR3 loop spans 15 amino acids. Germline V gives CDR1 MNHEY, CDR2 SVGAGI. Between the trimmed V and J ends, which lost 2 bases and 4 bases, there was a span of 12 bases. This CDR3 is CASSYGQGPYNEQFF. CDR3 DNA sequence: TGTGCCAGCAGTTACGGGCAGGGCCCTTACAATGAGCAGTTCTTC.